Listed below are T cell receptor beta chains from one sample, sequenced in a study of cytomegalovirus exposure and HLA in healthy donors. Libraries were prepared by immunoSEQ multiplex PCR; TCRdb keeps only in-frame clonotypes and omits some of them. Counted here are around 100,000 clones, around 84% occurring once; the ten biggest clones make up roughly 22%. Sequencing used PBMCs. These receptors were collected from a man aged 25-45 years in good health and CMV-seropositive. The CDR3 runs from the conserved cysteine through the conserved F or W. D genes are given only for firm matches. Size is stated for part of the rows, as once, few or many counts, or as a class when the clone is expanded.

size: .
J: TRBJ2-7
V: TRBV10-3
D: TRBD2
CDR3: CATGLAGRINEQYF
DNA: TGTGCCACGGGACTAGCGGGGAGAATAAACGAGCAGTACTTC

size: .
J: TRBJ2-3
V: TRBV10-2
D: TRBD2
CDR3: CASSVGTSLYF
DNA: TGCGCCAGCAGTGTTGGGACTAGCTTGTATTTT

size: .
J: TRBJ1-2
V: TRBV4-2
D: TRBD1
CDR3: CASSQLGQGTGYTF
DNA: TGTGCCAGCAGCCAACTTGGACAGGGAACTGGCTACACCTTC

size: .
J: TRBJ1-6
V: TRBV7-8
D: .
CDR3: CASSSLERYNSPLHF
DNA: TGTGCCAGCAGCTCCCTTGAACGGTATAATTCACCCCTCCACTTT

size: .
J: TRBJ2-1
V: TRBV7-8
D: TRBD1
CDR3: CASSPRTGRYNEQFF
DNA: TGTGCCAGCAGCCCCCGGACAGGTCGCTACAATGAGCAGTTCTTC

size: .
J: TRBJ2-7
V: TRBV5-1
D: .
CDR3: CASSHNTGGIYEQYF
DNA: TGCGCCAGCAGCCATAACACAGGCGGGATCTACGAGCAGTACTTC

size: .
J: TRBJ1-6
V: TRBV19
D: TRBD1
CDR3: CASSIRFGTGAHSPLHF
DNA: TGTGCCAGTAGTATACGGTTTGGGACAGGGGCACATTCACCCCTCCACTTT

size: once
J: TRBJ1-1
V: TRBV6-5
D: .
CDR3: CASRPDRLNTEAFF
DNA: TGTGCCAGCAGGCCCGACAGGTTGAACACTGAAGCTTTCTTT

size: once
J: TRBJ2-2
V: TRBV7-2
D: TRBD2
CDR3: CASSSSGSLTGELFF
DNA: TGTGCCAGCAGCTCTAGCGGGAGCTTAACCGGGGAGCTGTTTTTT

size: .
J: TRBJ2-5
V: TRBV29-1
D: .
CDR3: CSVARGAPGETQYF
DNA: TGCAGCGTCGCACGGGGGGCTCCAGGCGAGACCCAGTACTTC

size: .
J: TRBJ1-1
V: TRBV11-2
D: .
CDR3: CASCPGSYTEAFF
DNA: TGTGCCAGCTGCCCCGGGTCGTACACTGAAGCTTTCTTT

size: .
J: TRBJ2-3
V: TRBV18
D: TRBD2
CDR3: CASSQGLAGGTDTQYF
DNA: TGTGCCAGCTCACAGGGACTAGCGGGAGGCACAGATACGCAGTATTTT

size: .
J: TRBJ1-1
V: TRBV7-9
D: .
CDR3: CASSLDRNTEAFF
DNA: TGTGCCAGCAGCTTGGACAGGAACACTGAAGCTTTCTTT

size: .
J: TRBJ1-1
V: TRBV9
D: TRBD1
CDR3: CASSPGQGRLLNTEAFF
DNA: TGTGCCAGCAGCCCGGGACAGGGGCGCCTTTTAAACACTGAAGCTTTCTTT

size: .
J: TRBJ1-5
V: TRBV6-5
D: TRBD1
CDR3: CASSDREYQPQHF
DNA: TGTGCCAGTTCCGACAGGGAGTATCAGCCCCAGCATTTT

size: .
J: TRBJ2-3
V: TRBV7-3
D: .
CDR3: CASSLEGRQADTQYF
DNA: TGTGCCAGCAGCTTAGAGGGGAGACAGGCAGATACGCAGTATTTT

size: once
J: TRBJ1-2
V: TRBV21-1
D: .
CDR3: CASSRGTSYGYTF
DNA: TGTGCCAGCAGCAGAGGGACATCCTATGGCTACACCTTC

size: few
J: TRBJ1-1
V: TRBV29-1
D: .
CDR3: CSVPGGRTTEAFF
DNA: TGCAGCGTCCCCGGGGGGCGGACCACTGAAGCTTTCTTT

size: .
J: TRBJ1-3
V: TRBV7-9
D: TRBD1
CDR3: CASSAFRDSTGNTIYF
DNA: TGTGCCAGCAGCGCTTTCCGGGACAGTACTGGAAACACCATATATTTT

size: .
J: TRBJ1-6
V: TRBV27
D: .
CDR3: CASSLRGTRALHF
DNA: TGTGCCAGCAGTTTGAGGGGGACCCGAGCCCTCCACTTT

size: .
J: TRBJ2-2
V: TRBV9
D: TRBD2
CDR3: CASSQSPYSGSPGGELFF
DNA: TGTGCCAGCAGCCAAAGCCCTTATAGCGGGAGTCCTGGCGGGGAGCTGTTTTTT

size: .
J: TRBJ1-1
V: TRBV6-1
D: TRBD1
CDR3: CASSEAAHGQGGEAFF
DNA: TGTGCCAGCAGTGAAGCGGCCCACGGACAGGGTGGTGAAGCTTTCTTT

size: .
J: TRBJ2-6
V: TRBV4-2
D: TRBD1
CDR3: CASRLDGTGFSGANVLTF
DNA: TGTGCCAGCAGGTTGGACGGGACAGGGTTCTCTGGGGCCAACGTCCTGACTTTC

size: .
J: TRBJ1-3
V: TRBV7-8
D: .
CDR3: CASSQDSRGNTIYF
DNA: TGTGCCAGCAGCCAGGACAGCCGTGGAAACACCATATATTTT

size: .
J: TRBJ1-1
V: TRBV15
D: .
CDR3: CATSRPGLNTEAFF
DNA: TGTGCCACCAGCAGACCAGGGTTAAACACTGAAGCTTTCTTT

size: .
J: TRBJ2-5
V: TRBV19
D: TRBD1
CDR3: CASSTTGGQETQYF
DNA: TGTGCCAGTAGTACCACAGGGGGACAAGAGACCCAGTACTTC

size: .
J: TRBJ2-3
V: TRBV25-1
D: TRBD1
CDR3: CASRGQYASTDTQYF
DNA: TGTGCCAGCAGGGGACAGTACGCTAGCACAGATACGCAGTATTTT

size: .
J: TRBJ2-7
V: TRBV2
D: .
CDR3: CASSEIGVGDSEQYF
DNA: TGTGCCAGCAGTGAAATAGGGGTAGGGGATTCCGAGCAGTACTTC

size: .
J: TRBJ1-4
V: TRBV7-9
D: TRBD1
CDR3: CASSLGQVNEKLFF
DNA: TGTGCCAGCAGCCTGGGACAGGTTAATGAAAAACTGTTTTTT

size: .
J: TRBJ1-1
V: TRBV28
D: .
CDR3: CASRISQPNTEAFF
DNA: TGTGCCAGCAGAATATCACAGCCAAACACTGAAGCTTTCTTT

size: .
J: TRBJ2-4
V: TRBV2
D: TRBD2
CDR3: CASSYLGGGQYIQYF
DNA: TGTGCCAGCAGTTACCTCGGGGGGGGCCAGTACATTCAGTACTTC

size: .
J: TRBJ2-7
V: TRBV5-4
D: TRBD2
CDR3: CASSFRLTSGGSYEQYF
DNA: TGTGCCAGCAGCTTCCGTTTGACTAGCGGGGGGTCCTACGAGCAGTACTTC

size: .
J: TRBJ1-1
V: TRBV19
D: TRBD1
CDR3: CASSSTGWNTEAFF
DNA: TGTGCCAGTAGTTCGACAGGGTGGAACACTGAAGCTTTCTTT

size: .
J: TRBJ2-5
V: TRBV21-1
D: .
CDR3: CASSKVEEVEETQYF
DNA: TGTGCCAGCAGCAAAGTAGAGGAAGTAGAGGAGACCCAGTACTTC

size: .
J: TRBJ2-1
V: TRBV6-5
D: .
CDR3: CASSYGGAGEFF
DNA: TGTGCCAGCAGTTACGGAGGGGCTGGAGAGTTCTTC

size: .
J: TRBJ1-1
V: TRBV5-4
D: .
CDR3: CASSLADPRGDEAFF
DNA: TGTGCCAGCAGCTTGGCAGACCCCCGGGGGGACGAAGCTTTCTTT

size: .
J: TRBJ2-7
V: TRBV6-1
D: .
CDR3: CASSEPRTVSHEQYF
DNA: TGTGCCAGCAGTGAACCCAGGACAGTGTCCCACGAGCAGTACTTC

size: once
J: TRBJ2-5
V: TRBV7-2
D: TRBD2
CDR3: CASRPGLAGTSTQYF
DNA: TGTGCCAGCAGACCGGGACTAGCGGGGACATCGACCCAGTACTTC

size: .
J: TRBJ1-1
V: TRBV29-1
D: .
CDR3: CSVRELSRGTEAFF
DNA: TGCAGCGTTAGGGAGCTTTCGCGGGGGACTGAAGCTTTCTTT

size: .
J: TRBJ2-3
V: TRBV5-6
D: TRBD2
CDR3: CASSPGLAGAADTQYF
DNA: TGTGCCAGCAGCCCCGGACTAGCGGGGGCAGCAGATACGCAGTATTTT

size: .
J: TRBJ2-1
V: TRBV2
D: .
CDR3: CASSSLALGGTDEQFF
DNA: TGTGCCAGCAGTTCGCTAGCGTTGGGAGGTACGGATGAGCAGTTCTTC

size: .
J: TRBJ1-5
V: TRBV27
D: .
CDR3: CASRGGLWGGSNQPQHF
DNA: TGTGCCAGCAGGGGCGGACTGTGGGGTGGAAGCAATCAGCCCCAGCATTTT

size: .
J: TRBJ2-3
V: TRBV9
D: .
CDR3: CASSVDSSTDTQYF
DNA: TGTGCCAGCAGCGTAGATTCGAGTACAGATACGCAGTATTTT

size: .
J: TRBJ1-2
V: TRBV6-6
D: .
CDR3: CASSYDSNYGYTF
DNA: TGTGCCAGCAGTTATGACAGTAACTATGGCTACACCTTC

size: .
J: TRBJ2-7
V: TRBV28
D: .
CDR3: CASSLIVAHEQYF
DNA: TGTGCCAGCAGTTTAATCGTAGCCCACGAGCAGTACTTC

size: medium-sized
J: TRBJ2-2
V: TRBV9
D: TRBD1
CDR3: CASSVVRDRGNTGELFF
DNA: TGTGCCAGCAGCGTAGTTAGGGACAGGGGTAACACCGGGGAGCTGTTTTTT

size: .
J: TRBJ2-1
V: TRBV5-6
D: .
CDR3: CASSRRGGSYNEQFF
DNA: TGTGCCAGCAGCCGAAGGGGGGGCTCCTACAATGAGCAGTTCTTC

size: few
J: TRBJ1-1
V: TRBV5-4
D: TRBD1
CDR3: CASSLGGQGPGRTEAFF
DNA: TGTGCCAGCAGCTTGGGGGGACAGGGCCCAGGGAGGACTGAAGCTTTCTTT

size: .
J: TRBJ2-7
V: TRBV2
D: TRBD1
CDR3: CASSVGQGYSYEQYF
DNA: TGTGCCAGCAGTGTTGGACAGGGCTACTCCTACGAGCAGTACTTC

size: .
J: TRBJ2-5
V: TRBV2
D: TRBD1
CDR3: CASIRKTGGSQETQYF
DNA: TGTGCCAGCATCCGAAAGACAGGGGGTAGTCAAGAGACCCAGTACTTC

size: .
J: TRBJ2-1
V: TRBV30
D: .
CDR3: CAWSDVGASYNEQFF
DNA: TGTGCCTGGAGCGACGTGGGGGCCTCCTACAATGAGCAGTTCTTC

size: .
J: TRBJ2-7
V: TRBV2
D: .
CDR3: CASSDMRVSSYEQYF
DNA: TGTGCCAGCAGTGATATGAGGGTAAGCTCCTACGAGCAGTACTTC

size: .
J: TRBJ2-3
V: TRBV5-4
D: TRBD2
CDR3: CASSLERASGFTDTQYF
DNA: TGTGCCAGCAGCTTGGAAAGGGCTAGCGGTTTTACAGATACGCAGTATTTT